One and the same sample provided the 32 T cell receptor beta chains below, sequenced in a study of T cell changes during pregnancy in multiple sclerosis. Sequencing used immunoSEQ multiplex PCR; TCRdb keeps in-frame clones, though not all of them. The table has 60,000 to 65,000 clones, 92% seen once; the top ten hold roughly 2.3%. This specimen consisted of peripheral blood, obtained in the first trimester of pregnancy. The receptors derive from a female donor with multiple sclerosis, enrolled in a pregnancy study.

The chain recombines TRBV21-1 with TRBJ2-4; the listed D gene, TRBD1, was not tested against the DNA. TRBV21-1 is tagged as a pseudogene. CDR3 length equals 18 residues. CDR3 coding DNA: TGTGCCAGCAGCCTCGGCGAGGGGGCCGGGAGAGCCAAAAACATTCAGTACTTC. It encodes CASSLGEGAGRAKNIQYF.

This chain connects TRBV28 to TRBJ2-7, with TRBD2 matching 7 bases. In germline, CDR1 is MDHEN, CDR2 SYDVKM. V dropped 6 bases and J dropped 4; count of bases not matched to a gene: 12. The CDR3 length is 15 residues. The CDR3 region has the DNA TGTGCCAGCAGCCTGACAGAAGCGGGAAGGTACGAGCAGTACTTC. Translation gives CASSLTEAGRYEQYF.

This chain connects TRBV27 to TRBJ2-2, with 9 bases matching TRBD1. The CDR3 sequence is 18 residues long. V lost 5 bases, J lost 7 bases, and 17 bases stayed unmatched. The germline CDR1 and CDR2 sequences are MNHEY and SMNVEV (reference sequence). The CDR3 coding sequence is TGTGCCAGCAGTCCTTACTTTAACAGGGGGCTGGATATCGGGGAGCTGTTTTTT. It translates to CASSPYFNRGLDIGELFF.

This CDR3 is CAIRSGFADTQYF. CDR3 bases: TGTGCCATTAGGAGCGGGTTCGCAGATACGCAGTATTTT. This chain links TRBV6-5 with TRBJ2-3; tentatively, D is TRBD2 (6 bases). Germline V lookup: CDR1 MNHEY, CDR2 SVGAGI. The length of the CDR3 is 13 residues. With 10 bases removed from V and 4 bases from J, the gap between germline ends came to 15 bases.

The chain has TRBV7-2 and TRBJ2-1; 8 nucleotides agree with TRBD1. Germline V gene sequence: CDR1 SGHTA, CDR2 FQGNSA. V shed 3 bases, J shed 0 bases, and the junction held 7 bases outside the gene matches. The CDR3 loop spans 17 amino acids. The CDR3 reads CASSFFQGATSYNEQFF. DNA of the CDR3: TGTGCCAGCAGCTTTTTTCAGGGGGCAACCTCCTACAATGAGCAGTTCTTC. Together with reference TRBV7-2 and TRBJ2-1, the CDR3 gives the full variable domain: GAGVSQSPSNKVTEKGKDVELRCDPISGHTALYWYRQSLGQGLEFLIYFQGNSAPDKSGLPSDRFSAERTGGSVSTLTIQRTQQEDSAVYLCASSFFQGATSYNEQFFGPGTRLTVL.

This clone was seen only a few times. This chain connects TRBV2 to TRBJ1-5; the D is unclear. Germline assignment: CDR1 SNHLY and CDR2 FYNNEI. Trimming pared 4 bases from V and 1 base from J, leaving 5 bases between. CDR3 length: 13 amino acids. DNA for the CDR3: TGTGCCAGCAGTGGACTGAGCAATCAGCCCCAGCATTTT. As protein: CASSGLSNQPQHF.

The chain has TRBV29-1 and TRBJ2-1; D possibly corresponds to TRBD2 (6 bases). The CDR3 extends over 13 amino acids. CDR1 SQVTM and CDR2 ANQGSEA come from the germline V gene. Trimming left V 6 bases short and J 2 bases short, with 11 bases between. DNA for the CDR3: TGCAGCGTCGAGACTAGTCCCTACAATGAGCAGTTCTTC. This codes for CSVETSPYNEQFF.

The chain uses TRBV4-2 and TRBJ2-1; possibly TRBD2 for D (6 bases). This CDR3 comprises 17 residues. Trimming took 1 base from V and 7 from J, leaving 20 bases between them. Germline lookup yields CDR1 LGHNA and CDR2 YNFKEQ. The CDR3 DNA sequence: TGTGCCAGCAGCCAAGTTCGGGGGAGCGTCGTCCGAAATGAGCAGTTCTTC. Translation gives CASSQVRGSVVRNEQFF.

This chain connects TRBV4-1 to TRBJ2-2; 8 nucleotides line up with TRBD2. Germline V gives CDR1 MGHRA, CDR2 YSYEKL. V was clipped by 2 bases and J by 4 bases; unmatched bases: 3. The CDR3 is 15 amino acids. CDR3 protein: CASSQYSGSTGELFF. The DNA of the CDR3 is TGCGCCAGCAGCCAATACAGCGGGAGCACCGGGGAGCTGTTTTTT.

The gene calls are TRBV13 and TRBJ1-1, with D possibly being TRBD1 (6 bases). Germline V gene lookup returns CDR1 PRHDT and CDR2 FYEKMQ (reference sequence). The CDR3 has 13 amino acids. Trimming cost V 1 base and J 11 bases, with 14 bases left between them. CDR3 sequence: CASSLAPGAVAFF. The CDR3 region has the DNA TGTGCCAGCAGCTTAGCCCCAGGGGCCGTGGCTTTCTTT.

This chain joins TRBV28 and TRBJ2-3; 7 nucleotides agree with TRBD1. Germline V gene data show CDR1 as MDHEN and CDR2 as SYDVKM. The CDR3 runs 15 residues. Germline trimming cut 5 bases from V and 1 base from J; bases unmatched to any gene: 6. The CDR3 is CASSPRDSGTDTQYF. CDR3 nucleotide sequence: TGTGCCAGCAGTCCCCGGGACAGCGGCACAGATACGCAGTATTTT.

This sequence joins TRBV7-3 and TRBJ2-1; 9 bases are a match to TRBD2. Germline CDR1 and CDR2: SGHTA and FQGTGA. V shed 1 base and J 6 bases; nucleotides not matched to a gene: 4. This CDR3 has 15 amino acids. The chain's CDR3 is CASSLSGGGSNEQFF. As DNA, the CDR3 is TGTGCCAGCAGCTTAAGCGGGGGGGGTTCCAATGAGCAGTTCTTC.

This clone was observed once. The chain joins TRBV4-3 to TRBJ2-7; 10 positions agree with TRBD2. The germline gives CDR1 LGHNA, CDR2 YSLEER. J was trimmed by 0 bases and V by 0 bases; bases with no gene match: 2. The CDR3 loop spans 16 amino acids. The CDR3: CASSQELAGSSYEQYF. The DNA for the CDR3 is TGCGCCAGCAGCCAAGAACTAGCGGGGAGCTCCTACGAGCAGTACTTC.

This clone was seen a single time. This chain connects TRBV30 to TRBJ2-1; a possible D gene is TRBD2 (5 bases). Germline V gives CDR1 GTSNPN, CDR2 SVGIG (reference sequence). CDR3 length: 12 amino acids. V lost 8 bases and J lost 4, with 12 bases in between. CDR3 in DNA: TGTGCCGGGAAACTAGGTTACAATGAGCAGTTCTTC. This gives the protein CAGKLGYNEQFF.

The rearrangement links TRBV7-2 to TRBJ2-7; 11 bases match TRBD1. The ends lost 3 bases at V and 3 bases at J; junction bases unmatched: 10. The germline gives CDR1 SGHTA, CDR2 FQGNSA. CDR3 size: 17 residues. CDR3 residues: CASSFTKTGQGGYEQYF. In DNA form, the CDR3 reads TGTGCCAGCAGCTTTACGAAGACGGGACAGGGGGGCTACGAGCAGTACTTC.

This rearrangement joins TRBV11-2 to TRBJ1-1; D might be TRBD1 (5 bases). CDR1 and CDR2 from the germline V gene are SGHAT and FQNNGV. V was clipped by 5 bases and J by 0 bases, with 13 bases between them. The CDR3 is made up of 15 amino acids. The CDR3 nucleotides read TGTGCCAGCAGCGCCGACAGTACGATGAACACTGAAGCTTTCTTT. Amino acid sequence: CASSADSTMNTEAFF.

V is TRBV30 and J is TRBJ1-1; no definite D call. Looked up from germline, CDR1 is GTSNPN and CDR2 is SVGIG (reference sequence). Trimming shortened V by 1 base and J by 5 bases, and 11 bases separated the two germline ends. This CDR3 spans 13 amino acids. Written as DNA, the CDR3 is TGTGCCTGGAGTGGTCACAGTGGGACTGAAGCTTTCTTT. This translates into CAWSGHSGTEAFF. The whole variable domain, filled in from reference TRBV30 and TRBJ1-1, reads SQTIHQWPATLVQPVGSPLSLECTVEGTSNPNLYWYRQAAGRGLQLLFYSVGIGQISSEVPQNLSASRPQDRQFILSSKKLLLSDSGFYLCAWSGHSGTEAFFGQGTRLTVV.

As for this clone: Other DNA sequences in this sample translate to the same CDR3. In nucleotides, the CDR3 is TGCGCCAGCAGCTCGGGACAGGGAAGAGAGACCCAGTACTTC. Translated: CASSSGQGRETQYF. This rearrangement joins TRBV5-1 to TRBJ2-5; 9 bases agree with TRBD1. Per the germline V gene, CDR1 is SGHRS and CDR2 is YFSETQ. CDR3 length: 14 amino acids. The J segment lost 4 bases and the V segment lost 3 bases, leaving 4 bases of the junction unmatched.

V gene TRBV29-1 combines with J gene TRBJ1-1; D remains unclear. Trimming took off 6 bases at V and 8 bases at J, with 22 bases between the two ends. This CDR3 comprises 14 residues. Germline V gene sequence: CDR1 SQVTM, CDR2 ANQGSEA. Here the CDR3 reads CSVKALSERLEAFF. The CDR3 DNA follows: TGCAGCGTCAAAGCGTTATCCGAAAGATTAGAAGCTTTCTTT.

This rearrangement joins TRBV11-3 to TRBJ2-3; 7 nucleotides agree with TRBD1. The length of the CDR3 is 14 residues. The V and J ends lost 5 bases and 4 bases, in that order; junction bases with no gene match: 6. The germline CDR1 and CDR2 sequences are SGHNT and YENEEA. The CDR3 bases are TGTGCCAGCAGCCCGCAGGACAGGTCAGATACGCAGTATTTT. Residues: CASSPQDRSDTQYF.

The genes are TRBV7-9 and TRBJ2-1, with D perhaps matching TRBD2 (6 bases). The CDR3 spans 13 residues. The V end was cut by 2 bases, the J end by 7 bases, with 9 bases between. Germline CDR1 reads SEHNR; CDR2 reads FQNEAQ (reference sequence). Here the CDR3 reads CASSLSGVNEQFF. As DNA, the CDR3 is TGTGCCAGCAGCTTATCGGGGGTAAATGAGCAGTTCTTC.

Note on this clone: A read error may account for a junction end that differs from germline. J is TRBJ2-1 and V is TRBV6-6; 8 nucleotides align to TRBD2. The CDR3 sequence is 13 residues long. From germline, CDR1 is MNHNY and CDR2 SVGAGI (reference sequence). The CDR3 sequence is CASSYGSGTRQVF. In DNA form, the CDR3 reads TGTGCCAGCAGTTACGGCTCCGGGACTAGGCAAGTCTTC.

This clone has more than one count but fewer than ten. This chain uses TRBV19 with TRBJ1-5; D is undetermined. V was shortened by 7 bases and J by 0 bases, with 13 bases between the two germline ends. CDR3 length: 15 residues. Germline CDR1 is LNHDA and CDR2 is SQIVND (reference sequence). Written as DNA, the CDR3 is TGTGCCAGTAAGGAGTCGGCAGCTAGCAATCAGCCCCAGCATTTT. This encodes CASKESAASNQPQHF.

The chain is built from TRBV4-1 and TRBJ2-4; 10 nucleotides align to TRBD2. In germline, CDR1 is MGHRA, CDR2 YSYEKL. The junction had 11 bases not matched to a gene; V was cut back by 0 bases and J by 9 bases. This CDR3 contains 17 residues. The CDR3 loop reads CASSQEPAGGDAGIQYF. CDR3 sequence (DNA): TGCGCCAGCAGCCAAGAACCAGCGGGAGGGGACGCAGGCATTCAGTACTTC.

The CDR3 spells CASSPGTSGNFQYF. The CDR3 DNA is TGTGCCAGCAGTCCCGGGACTAGCGGGAACTTTCAGTACTTC. This sequence joins TRBV28 and TRBJ2-7; 13 positions match TRBD2. Trimming removed 5 bases from V and 10 bases from J; junction bases left unmatched: 8. The CDR3 loop spans 14 amino acids. Germline V gene sequence: CDR1 MDHEN, CDR2 SYDVKM.

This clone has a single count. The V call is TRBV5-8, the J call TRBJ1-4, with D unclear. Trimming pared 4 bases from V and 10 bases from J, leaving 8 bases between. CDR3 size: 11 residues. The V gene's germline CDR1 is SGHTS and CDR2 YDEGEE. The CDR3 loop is CASSPAGKLFF. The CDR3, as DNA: TGTGCCAGCAGCCCCGCGGGAAAACTGTTTTTT. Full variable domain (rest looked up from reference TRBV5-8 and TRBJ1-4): EAGVTQSPTHLIKTRGQQATLRCSPISGHTSVYWYQQALGLGLQFLLWYDEGEERNRGNFPPRFSGRQFPNYSSELNVNALELEDSALYLCASSPAGKLFFGSGTQLSVL.

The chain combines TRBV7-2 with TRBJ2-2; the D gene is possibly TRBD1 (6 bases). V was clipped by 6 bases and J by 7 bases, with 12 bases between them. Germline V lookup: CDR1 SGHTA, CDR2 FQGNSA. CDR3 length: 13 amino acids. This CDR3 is CASSSGGVGELFF. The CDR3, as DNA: TGTGCCAGCAGTTCTGGGGGCGTCGGGGAGCTGTTTTTT.

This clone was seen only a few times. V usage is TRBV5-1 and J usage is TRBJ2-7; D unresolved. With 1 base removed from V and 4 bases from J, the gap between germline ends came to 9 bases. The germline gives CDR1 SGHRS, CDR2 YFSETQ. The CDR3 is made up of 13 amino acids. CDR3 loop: CASSLLSEYEQYF. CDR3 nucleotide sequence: TGCGCCAGCAGCTTGTTGAGCGAGTACGAGCAGTACTTC.

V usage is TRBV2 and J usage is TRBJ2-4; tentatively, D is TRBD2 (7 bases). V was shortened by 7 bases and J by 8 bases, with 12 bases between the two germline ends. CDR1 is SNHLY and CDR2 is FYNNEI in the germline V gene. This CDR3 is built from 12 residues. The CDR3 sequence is CASIREGDIQYF. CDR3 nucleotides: TGTGCCAGCATAAGGGAGGGGGACATTCAGTACTTC. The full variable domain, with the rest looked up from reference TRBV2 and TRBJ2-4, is EPEVTQTPSHQVTQMGQEVILRCVPISNHLYFYWYRQILGQKVEFLVSFYNNEISEKSEIFDDQFSVERPDGSNFTLKIRSTKLEDSAMYFCASIREGDIQYFGAGTRLSVL.

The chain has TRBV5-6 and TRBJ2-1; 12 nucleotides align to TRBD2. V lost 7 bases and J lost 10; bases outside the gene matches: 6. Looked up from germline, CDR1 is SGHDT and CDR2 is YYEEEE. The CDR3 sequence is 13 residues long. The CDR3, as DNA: TGTGCCAGCGCGGGACTAGCGGGCCTAGAGCAGTTCTTC. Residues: CASAGLAGLEQFF.

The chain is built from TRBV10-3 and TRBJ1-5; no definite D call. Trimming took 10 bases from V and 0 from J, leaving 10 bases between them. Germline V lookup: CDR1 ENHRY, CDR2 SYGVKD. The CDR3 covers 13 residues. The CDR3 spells CASALYSNQPQHF. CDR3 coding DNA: TGTGCCAGCGCATTATATAGCAATCAGCCCCAGCATTTT.

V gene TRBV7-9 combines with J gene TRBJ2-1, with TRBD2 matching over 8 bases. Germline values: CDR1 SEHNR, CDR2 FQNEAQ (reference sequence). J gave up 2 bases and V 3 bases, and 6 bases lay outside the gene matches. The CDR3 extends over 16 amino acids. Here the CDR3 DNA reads TGTGCCAGCAGCTTCCCAGCGGGAGTGACCTACAATGAGCAGTTCTTC. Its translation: CASSFPAGVTYNEQFF.